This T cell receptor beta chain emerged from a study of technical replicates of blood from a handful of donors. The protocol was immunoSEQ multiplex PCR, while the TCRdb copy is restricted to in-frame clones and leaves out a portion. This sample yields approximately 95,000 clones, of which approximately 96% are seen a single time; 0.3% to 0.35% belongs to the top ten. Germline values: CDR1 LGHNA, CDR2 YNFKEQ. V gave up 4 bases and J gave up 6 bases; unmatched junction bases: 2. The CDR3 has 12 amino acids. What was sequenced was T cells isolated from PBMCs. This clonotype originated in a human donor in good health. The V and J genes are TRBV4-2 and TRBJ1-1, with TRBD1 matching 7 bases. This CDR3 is CASSPGTAEAFF. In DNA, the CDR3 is TGTGCCAGCAGCCCTGGGACAGCTGAAGCTTTCTTT.